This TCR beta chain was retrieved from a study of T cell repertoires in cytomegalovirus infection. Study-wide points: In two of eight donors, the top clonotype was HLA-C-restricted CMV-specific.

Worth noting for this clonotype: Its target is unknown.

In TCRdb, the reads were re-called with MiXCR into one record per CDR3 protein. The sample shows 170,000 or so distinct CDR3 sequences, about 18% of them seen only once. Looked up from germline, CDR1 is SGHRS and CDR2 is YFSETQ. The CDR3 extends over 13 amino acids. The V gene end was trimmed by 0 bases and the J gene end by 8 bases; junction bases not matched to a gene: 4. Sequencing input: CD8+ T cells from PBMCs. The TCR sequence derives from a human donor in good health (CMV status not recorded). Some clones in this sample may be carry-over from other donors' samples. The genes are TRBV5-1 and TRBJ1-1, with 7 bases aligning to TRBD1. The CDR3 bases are TGCGCCAGCAGCTTGGTGACAGGGAGGGAAGCTTTCTTT. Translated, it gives CASSLVTGREAFF. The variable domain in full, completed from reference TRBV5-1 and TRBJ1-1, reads KAGVTQTPRYLIKTRGQQVTLSCSPISGHRSVSWYQQTPGQGLQFLFEYFSETQRNKGNFPGRFSGRQFSNSRSEMNVSTLELGDSALYLCASSLVTGREAFFGQGTRLTVV.